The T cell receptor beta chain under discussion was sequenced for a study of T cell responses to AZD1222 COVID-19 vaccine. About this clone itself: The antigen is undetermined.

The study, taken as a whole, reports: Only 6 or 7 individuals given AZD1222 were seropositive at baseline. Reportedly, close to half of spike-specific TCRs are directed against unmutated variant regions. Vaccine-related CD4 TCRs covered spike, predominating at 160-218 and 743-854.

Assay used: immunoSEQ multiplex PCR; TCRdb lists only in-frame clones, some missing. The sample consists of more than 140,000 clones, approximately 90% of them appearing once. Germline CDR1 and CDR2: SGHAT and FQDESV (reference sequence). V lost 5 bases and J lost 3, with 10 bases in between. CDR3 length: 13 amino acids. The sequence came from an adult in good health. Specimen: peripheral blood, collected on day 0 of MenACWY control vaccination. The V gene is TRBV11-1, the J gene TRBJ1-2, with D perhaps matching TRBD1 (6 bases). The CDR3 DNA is TGTGCCAGCAGCCTGGGACAATACTATGGCTACACCTTC. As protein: CASSLGQYYGYTF.